This T cell receptor beta chain was sequenced during a study of cytotoxic CD8 clonotypes in ibrutinib-treated CLL (dated by TCRdb to the early 2020s). Notes on the research overall: The cohort was composed of around twelve relapsed/refractory and about 15 treatment-naive patients; IGHV unmutated status was identified in 17 patients. Patients were still on ibrutinib when every remission and progressive disease sample was collected. Response samples were taken after a median of approximately eleven months on treatment, ranging from about 6 to 40 months. On average, each sample yielded hundreds of thousands of productive templates and under 95,000 productive rearrangements. Of the 86 participants in the trial, about 25 had longitudinal samples available. Responses were partial in some 24 patients and complete in 2; after median around 65 months follow-up, around 15 stayed in remission and around 12 progressed. Cryopreserved peripheral blood mononuclear cells were obtained before treatment, at response, and at either sustained remission or disease progression.

The sample's time point, from its label and the paper: approximately twelve months on ibrutinib. Roughly 2.2 micrograms of genomic DNA were extracted from cryopreserved PBMCs for TCR beta library preparation. High-throughput TCR beta sequencing was performed on longitudinal blood samples from CLL patients receiving ibrutinib monotherapy. The patients took part in an open-label, single-center phase 2 trial of ibrutinib monotherapy. General study outcomes and caveats: Lymph node repertoires were not examined, and the timing of sampling was not matched between patients in sustained remission and those whose disease progressed. Public clonotypes were found to be uncommon and were observed to contract or remain stable during treatment; the increase in clonality was shown to reflect expansion of private clonotypes at ibrutinib response. Baseline clonality exceeded that of age-matched healthy donors and correlated strongly with circulating CD8+ T-cell counts. Clonality rose at ibrutinib response, remained stable during sustained remission, and dropped back toward baseline at progression.

The CDR3 measures 15 amino acids from cysteine to phenylalanine. The only DNA kept is the CDR3, 45 bases in frame from the first base. V loses 4 bases of germline sequence and J loses 6 bases, and the interval between the two ends is 19 bases. According to the germline V gene, CDR1 reads SGHDT and CDR2 reads YYEEEE. Remarks on this clone: Its target antigen remains unknown. No qualities accompany the bases; no much larger clone lies one base away.

The goal of deep resolution MiSeq sequencing was a depth between 1 in 1 million and 1 in 200,000 T cells, and coverage averaged 10x per clonotype. The immunoSEQ hsTCRB Kit was used to generate TCR beta libraries. The original methods were these. The data were analyzed with ImmunoSEQ Analyzer and ImmunoSEQ Data Assistant, and V, D and J gene assignments followed IMGT definitions. Clonality, which ranges from 0 to 1, was calculated by subtracting the normalized Shannon entropy of productive rearrangement frequencies from one. Public clonotype analysis was restricted to overrepresented clonotypes comprising at least 0.05% of each patient's repertoire. About a dozen age-matched healthy donor repertoires from immuneACCESS were used as controls for clonality. TCRdb obtained this table from immuneACCESS and retained in-frame rearrangements with V and J assigned. These tables miss some clones; where compared with another copy, unresolved V genes account for less than half of the shortfall, and the remainder is unexplained. Clone size and the V and J calls come from that table; the DNA yielded D and trimming. For this sample the table gives 130,000 or so clones, of which about 80% were detected only once. Over 10% of the sample goes to the ten largest clones.

The TCR sequence derives from a human donor with chronic lymphocytic leukemia. This sample comprised PBMCs, obtained after 12 months of ibrutinib treatment. The rearranged chain carries TRBV5-6 and TRBJ1-1; the D segment could be TRBD1, given 6 matching bases. CDR3 protein: CASSRALQGYPEAFF. The DNA sequence reads TGTGCCAGCAGCCGGGCTCTTCAGGGGTACCCTGAAGCTTTCTTT.